These 32 T cell receptor beta chains came from one sample sequenced in a study of T-cell memory formation after mild COVID-19. TCRdb called the 5' RACE reads again in MiXCR, with one record for every CDR3 protein. The table includes 150,000 or so distinct CDR3 sequences, 20% to 25% detected once. The sample was PBMCs or a T cell subset sorted from them (not recorded which). Receptor source: an adult woman who had mild COVID-19 (a few samples of this study predate the infection). Cell type and time point are not known.

This clonotype has a handful of counts. The rearrangement joins TRBV6-2 or TRBV6-3 to TRBJ2-1, with D possibly matching TRBD1 (5 bases). The CDR3 runs to 12 residues. CDR1 and CDR2 from the germline V gene are MNHEY and SVGEGT. Trimming removed 8 bases from V and 8 bases from J, with 13 bases in between. CDR3 sequence: CASEGVRDEQFF. CDR3 DNA: TGTGCCAGCGAAGGGGTTAGGGATGAGCAGTTCTTC.

This clonotype came up a few times. The CDR3 region has the DNA TGCAGTGCCCCGGGACTGACGAACACTGAAGCTTTCTTT. Amino acids: CSAPGLTNTEAFF. This chain uses TRBV20-1 with TRBJ1-1; D is possibly TRBD1 (5 bases). The CDR3 is 13 amino acids. Trimming pared 6 bases from V and 1 base from J, leaving 12 bases between. The germline gives CDR1 DFQATT, CDR2 SNEGSKA (reference sequence).

Only a few counts were recorded for this clonotype. The chain couples TRBV7-2 to TRBJ2-2; D gene uncertain. The CDR3 is 13 residues long. CDR1 is SGHTA, CDR2 FQGNSA, per germline. The germline V and J ends were trimmed by 5 bases and 3 bases, with 7 bases remaining between them. CDR3 protein: CASSLVYTGELFF. The CDR3 nucleotides read TGTGCCAGCAGCCTTGTGTACACCGGGGAGCTGTTTTTT.

This clonotype was observed a few times. V gene TRBV29-1 combines with J gene TRBJ1-2, with a tentative D call TRBD1 (5 bases). Trimming stripped 3 bases from V and 0 bases from J, with 14 bases between. The CDR3 sequence is 15 residues long. From germline, CDR1 is SQVTM and CDR2 ANQGSEA. The CDR3 sequence: CSVEGPTETNYGYTF. In DNA, the CDR3 is TGCAGCGTTGAGGGGCCGACAGAAACTAACTATGGCTACACCTTC.

This clonotype was counted between two and nine times. The chain links TRBV5-6 to TRBJ2-7; 8 bases agree with TRBD2. Germline lookup yields CDR1 SGHDT and CDR2 YYEEEE. CDR3 length: 16 amino acids. V was clipped by 1 base and J by 2 bases; unmatched bases: 8. DNA for the CDR3: TGTGCCAGCAGCTTGCTTGCGGGAGGCATCCCCTACGAGCAGTACTTC. It is translated as CASSLLAGGIPYEQYF.

V gene TRBV18 combines with J gene TRBJ2-3; TRBD2 might be the D (5 bases). CDR1 is KGHSH, CDR2 LQKENI, per germline. Deletions cut 3 bases from V and 5 bases from J, with 15 bases between. The CDR3 totals 15 residues. Here the CDR3 DNA reads TGTGCCAGCTCACCGGTCTTCCCTGAGGGAGATACGCAGTATTTT. Its protein is CASSPVFPEGDTQYF.

This clonotype was counted between two and nine times. This chain's CDR3 is CASSSPTTEPNQPQHF. In DNA, the CDR3 is TGTGCCAGCAGTTCTCCTACTACAGAACCCAATCAGCCCCAGCATTTT. The gene calls are TRBV12-3 or TRBV12-4 and TRBJ1-5; D ambiguous. V was clipped by 4 bases and J by 3 bases, with 16 bases between them. The CDR3 totals 16 residues.

This clonotype was seen at least ten times. J is TRBJ1-1 and V is TRBV7-9; D is unclear. This CDR3 is 12 amino acids long. Trimming took 5 bases from V and 3 from J, leaving 7 bases between them. Per germline, CDR1 SEHNR and CDR2 FQNEAQ (reference sequence). The CDR3 spells CASSLSDTEAFF. The CDR3 bases are TGTGCCAGCAGCCTTTCGGACACTGAAGCTTTCTTT.

CDR3 nucleotide sequence: TGTGCCAGCAGCCGGGACACCAAAAACATTCAGTACTTC. Protein: CASSRDTKNIQYF. The J gene is TRBJ2-4, the V gene TRBV7-2; possible D gene TRBD1, 6 bases. The CDR3 length is 13 residues. Germline V CDR1 and CDR2: SGHTA, FQGNSA. Trimming took 5 bases from V and 2 from J, leaving 7 bases between them.

This rearrangement joins TRBV7-7 to TRBJ2-3, with TRBD1 matching over 7 bases. Germline V lookup: CDR1 SSHAT, CDR2 FNYEAQ (reference sequence). The CDR3 consists of 15 residues. The V and J ends lost 1 base and 3 bases, in that order; junction bases with no gene match: 4. This CDR3 reads CASSLGDRKTDTQYF. CDR3 nucleotide sequence: TGTGCCAGCAGCTTAGGGGACAGAAAGACAGATACGCAGTATTTT. Variable domain in full (rest from reference TRBV7-7 and TRBJ2-3): GAGVSQSPRYKVTKRGQDVTLRCDPISSHATLYWYQQALGQGPEFLTYFNYEAQPDKSGLPSDRFSAERPEGSISTLTIQRTEQRDSAMYRCASSLGDRKTDTQYFGPGTRLTVL.

This clonotype was recorded only once. The germline gene is not matched at one end of the junction; a read error may be the cause. CDR3 nucleotides: TGTGCCGGCAGCGCAGGGGGCAATCAGCCCCAGCATTTT. This gives the protein CAGSAGGNQPQHF. V is TRBV7-9 and J is TRBJ1-5; weak D call: TRBD1 (6 bases). From germline, CDR1 is SEHNR and CDR2 FQNEAQ (reference sequence). CDR3 length: 13 amino acids.

This chain joins TRBV28 and TRBJ2-7; no definite D call. Germline V gene data show CDR1 as MDHEN and CDR2 as SYDVKM. V was shortened by 5 bases and J by 6 bases, with 14 bases between the two germline ends. This CDR3 has 13 residues. CDR3 bases: TGTGCCAGCAGTCTCCGACTTTGGCTCGAGCAGTACTTC. Its protein product is CASSLRLWLEQYF.

The chain employs TRBV15 and TRBJ2-1; no clear D gene. The CDR3 loop spans 12 amino acids. CDR1 and CDR2 from the germline V gene are LNHNV and YYDKDF (reference sequence). Trimming pared 8 bases from V and 5 bases from J, leaving 10 bases between. The CDR3 spells CATGHINNEQFF. The CDR3 DNA is TGTGCCACCGGGCACATTAACAATGAGCAGTTCTTC. Together with reference TRBV15 and TRBJ2-1, the CDR3 gives the full variable domain: DAMVIQNPRYQVTQFGKPVTLSCSQTLNHNVMYWYQQKSSQAPKLLFHYYDKDFNNEADTPDNFQSRRPNTSFCFLDIRSPGLGDTAMYLCATGHINNEQFFGPGTRLTVL.

Ten or more counts support this clonotype. V is TRBV7-2 and J is TRBJ2-1, with 9 bases identical to TRBD2. The CDR3 length is 15 residues. J was trimmed by 5 bases and V by 6 bases; bases with no gene match: 8. CDR1 is SGHTA and CDR2 is FQGNSA in the germline V gene. The chain's CDR3 is CASRFSGGLDNEQFF. The CDR3 coding sequence is TGTGCCAGCAGGTTTAGCGGGGGACTTGACAATGAGCAGTTCTTC. The variable domain in full, with the rest retrieved from reference TRBV7-2 and TRBJ2-1, is GAGVSQSPSNKVTEKGKDVELRCDPISGHTALYWYRQSLGQGLEFLIYFQGNSAPDKSGLPSDRFSAERTGGSVSTLTIQRTQQEDSAVYLCASRFSGGLDNEQFFGPGTRLTVL.

This rearrangement joins TRBV30 to TRBJ2-7; unclear D gene. Deletions cut 4 bases from V and 4 bases from J, with 8 bases between. The CDR3 totals 11 residues. Germline V CDR1 and CDR2: GTSNPN, SVGIG (reference sequence). CDR3 loop: CAWNAAYEQYF. DNA of the CDR3: TGTGCCTGGAACGCCGCTTACGAGCAGTACTTC.

The sample holds a few counts of this clonotype. The chain is built from TRBV5-5 and TRBJ2-2; 12 bases fit TRBD2. The CDR3 runs to 18 residues. Germline lookup yields CDR1 SGHKS and CDR2 YYEKEE (reference sequence). V lost 2 bases to trimming and J lost 0 bases; unmatched junction nucleotides: 5. The CDR3 DNA follows: TGTGCCAGCAGCTTAGGCCTAGCGGGGGGGACGAACACCGGGGAGCTGTTTTTT. This sequence encodes CASSLGLAGGTNTGELFF.

The table lists this clonotype with a few counts. The genes are TRBV19 and TRBJ1-5; D gene unclear. The CDR3 loop spans 14 amino acids. With 6 bases removed from V and 8 bases from J, the gap between germline ends came to 17 bases. Germline assignment: CDR1 LNHDA and CDR2 SQIVND (reference sequence). CDR3: CASSDWLVGKPQHF. The CDR3 DNA reads TGTGCCAGTAGCGACTGGCTGGTAGGCAAGCCCCAGCATTTT.

J is TRBJ2-6 and V is TRBV19; D not resolved. CDR3 size: 16 residues. Germline V CDR1 and CDR2: LNHDA, SQIVND (reference sequence). Trimming shortened V by 3 bases and J by 2 bases, and 11 bases separated the two germline ends. CDR3 residues: CASSITMGTGANVLTF. Here the CDR3 DNA reads TGTGCCAGTAGTATTACCATGGGGACTGGGGCCAACGTCCTGACTTTC. The variable domain in full, with the rest retrieved from reference TRBV19 and TRBJ2-6, is DGGITQSPKYLFRKEGQNVTLSCEQNLNHDAMYWYRQDPGQGLRLIYYSQIVNDFQKGDIAEGYSVSREKKESFPLTVTSAQKNPTAFYLCASSITMGTGANVLTFGAGSRLTVL.

This clonotype was counted only a few times. J is TRBJ2-1 and V is TRBV24-1; possible D gene TRBD1, 5 bases. V gave up 4 bases and J gave up 7 bases, with 28 bases separating them. There are 19 residues in the CDR3. Germline V gene sequence: CDR1 KGHDR, CDR2 SFDVKD. The CDR3 DNA follows: TGTGCCACCAGTGACCGGATTGGTCGGAGTGCAGGGTTTGAGAATGAGCAGTTCTTC. Amino acids: CATSDRIGRSAGFENEQFF.

This clonotype came up a few times. This chain links TRBV4-3 with TRBJ2-7; 8 positions agree with TRBD2. Germline CDR1 reads LGHNA; CDR2 reads YSLEER. The CDR3 consists of 15 residues. With V trimmed by 3 bases and J by 5 bases, 9 bases remained unmatched. CDR3 amino acids: CASSQGAGVSNEQYF. The DNA for the CDR3 is TGCGCCAGCAGCCAGGGAGCGGGAGTGTCAAACGAGCAGTACTTC.

Only a few counts were recorded for this clonotype. CDR3 amino acids: CASSPPGATYEQYF. CDR3 DNA: TGCGCCAGCAGTCCACCGGGGGCAACCTACGAGCAGTACTTC. The rearrangement links TRBV4-1 to TRBJ2-7; D is tentatively TRBD1 or TRBD2 (6 bases each). This CDR3 has 14 amino acids. The V and J ends lost 6 bases and 2 bases respectively, with 14 bases between them. The germline gives CDR1 MGHRA, CDR2 YSYEKL.

This clonotype has just a few counts. The genes are TRBV4-2 and TRBJ2-3; 12 nucleotides line up with TRBD1. The CDR3 is 18 amino acids. Germline V gene sequence: CDR1 LGHNA, CDR2 YNFKEQ. Trimming took 3 bases from V and 3 from J; bases not matched to a gene: 10. CDR3 in DNA: TGTGCCAGCAGCCATGGCAAGTGGGACAGGGGGCAGACAGATACGCAGTATTTT. It specifies CASSHGKWDRGQTDTQYF.

The V call is TRBV7-6, the J call TRBJ2-1; perhaps TRBD2 as D (6 bases). CDR1 SGHVS and CDR2 FNYEAQ come from the germline V gene. Trimming shortened V by 4 bases and J by 2 bases, and 15 bases separated the two germline ends. The CDR3 has 16 amino acids. In nucleotides, the CDR3 is TGTGCCAGCAGCTCCTCTAGCGTTACCGCCTACAATGAGCAGTTCTTC. Translated, it gives CASSSSSVTAYNEQFF.

J is TRBJ2-7 and V is TRBV25-1; 7 bases are a match to TRBD2. With V trimmed by 4 bases and J by 0 bases, 0 bases remained unmatched. CDR1 and CDR2 (germline): MGHDK, SYGVNS. The CDR3 extends over 13 amino acids. This CDR3 is CASSGGGSYEQYF. In DNA, the CDR3 is TGTGCCAGCAGTGGGGGGGGCTCCTACGAGCAGTACTTC.

This chain uses TRBV4-1 with TRBJ2-3, with D hard to call. Trimming shortened V by 8 bases and J by 0 bases, and 18 bases separated the two germline ends. Germline values: CDR1 MGHRA, CDR2 YSYEKL. This CDR3 is 16 amino acids long. CDR3 protein: CASGLRTGTSTDTQYF. In DNA form, the CDR3 reads TGCGCCAGCGGCCTAAGGACGGGCACTAGCACAGATACGCAGTATTTT.

This rearrangement joins TRBV13 to TRBJ2-1; D tentatively fits TRBD1 or TRBD2 (5 bases each). CDR3 length equals 15 residues. Trimming removed 2 bases at V and 3 bases at J, with 11 bases between. CDR1 PRHDT and CDR2 FYEKMQ come from the germline V gene (reference sequence). The DNA of the CDR3 is TGTGCCAGCAGCTTACCAGGGACCCTCTACAATGAGCAGTTCTTC. It specifies CASSLPGTLYNEQFF.

The chain recombines TRBV7-9 with TRBJ2-7, with 13 bases matching TRBD2. The CDR3 is 18 amino acids. The V and J ends lost 4 bases and 0 bases, in that order; junction bases with no gene match: 9. The germline V gene encodes CDR1 SEHNR and CDR2 FQNEAQ (reference sequence). CDR3 amino acids: CASSSTSGRALGSYEQYF. CDR3 DNA sequence: TGTGCCAGCAGCTCTACTAGCGGGAGGGCCTTGGGCTCCTACGAGCAGTACTTC.

This sequence joins TRBV7-9 and TRBJ2-5; no firm D call. CDR3 length equals 13 residues. Germline V lookup: CDR1 SEHNR, CDR2 FQNEAQ (reference sequence). Trimming took 4 bases from V and 3 from J, leaving 9 bases between them. DNA of the CDR3: TGTGCCAGCAGCTCCGGGTCCGAAGAGACCCAGTACTTC. As protein: CASSSGSEETQYF.

V usage is TRBV6-1 and J usage is TRBJ2-1; no reliable D call. V lost 6 bases and J 0 bases, leaving 12 bases between the germline ends. This CDR3 contains 15 residues. CDR1 and CDR2 from the germline V gene are MNHNS and SASEGT. In DNA form, the CDR3 reads TGTGCCAGCAGGACCGACGCTAGCTCCTACAATGAGCAGTTCTTC. Encoded protein: CASRTDASSYNEQFF.

J is TRBJ2-2 and V is TRBV20-1, with D tentatively TRBD1 (5 bases). V lost 4 bases to trimming and J lost 2 bases, with 17 bases between them. The CDR3 runs to 16 residues. Per germline, CDR1 DFQATT and CDR2 SNEGSKA (reference sequence). The CDR3 sequence: CSAIDQQQGNTGELFF. The CDR3, as DNA: TGCAGTGCTATAGACCAACAGCAGGGCAACACCGGGGAGCTGTTTTTT.

The chain recombines TRBV25-1 with TRBJ1-2; possibly TRBD1 for D (5 bases). Germline lookup yields CDR1 MGHDK and CDR2 SYGVNS. CDR3 length: 16 residues. The V gene lost 9 bases and the J gene lost 5 bases, with 25 bases spanning the gap. In nucleotides, the CDR3 is TGTGCCAGTCGCGGACCCCCAGACCAGGGAAGTTATGGCTACACCTTC. Translation: CASRGPPDQGSYGYTF.

This chain links TRBV16 with TRBJ2-7; D gene ambiguous. This CDR3 has 15 residues. V lost 1 base and J lost 2, with 12 bases in between. The germline V gene has CDR1 KGHSY and CDR2 FQNENV. CDR3 region: CASSQFGQSAYEQYF. The DNA of the CDR3 is TGTGCCAGCAGCCAATTCGGGCAGTCTGCCTACGAGCAGTACTTC. Variable domain in full (rest from reference TRBV16 and TRBJ2-7): GEEVAQTPKHLVRGEGQKAKLYCAPIKGHSYVFWYQQVLKNEFKFLISFQNENVFDETGMPKERFSAKCLPNSPCSLEIQATKLEDSAVYFCASSQFGQSAYEQYFGPGTRLTVT.